This TCR beta chain is drawn from a study of Ad26.COV2.S vaccination and SARS-CoV-2 variants. Study-level background: Intramuscular Ad26.COV2.S at 5x10^10 or 1x10^11 viral particles.

Treatment denoted: about 20 received Ad26.COV2.S at low or high dose, single or two shots; 5 received placebo; per-sample allocation not given. The samples were gathered on day 63 after the first injection of vaccine or placebo. Germline V CDR1 and CDR2: MGHDK, SYGVNS. The CDR3 is 14 amino acids. V was pared by 2 bases and J by 5 bases, with 12 bases between. Measured with immunoSEQ multiplex PCR; TCRdb has only the in-frame clones, and not every one. The sample records roughly 700,000 clones, about 90% being singletons. The V call is TRBV25-1, the J call TRBJ2-5; no reliable D call. This TCR derives from a person between 18 and 65 years old who received the Ad26.COV2.S COVID-19 vaccine or a placebo. The material was peripheral blood, obtained in a trial of Ad26.COV2.S vaccine versus placebo. The CDR3 region is CASSEEVVGETQYF. The CDR3 region has the DNA TGTGCCAGCAGTGAAGAGGTCGTGGGGGAGACCCAGTACTTC.